These 2 T cell receptor beta chains came from one sample sequenced in a study of T-cell reconstitution after alpha-beta-depleted transplantation in children. TCRbeta library construction was performed incorporating unique molecular identifiers. TCRdb passed the PCR reads through MiXCR, listing each CDR3 protein once. Of about 690,000 distinct CDR3 sequences in the sample, around 17% are singletons; the top ten hold about 1.1%. This specimen consisted of PBMCs from the stem cell graft donor, obtained from the stem cell graft. The source of these receptors is a human donor who donated a stem cell graft to a child with acute myeloid leukemia.

There are many counts of this clonotype. This chain connects TRBV20-1 to TRBJ2-1, with D hard to call. V was cut by 5 bases and J by 0 bases, with 14 bases left in between. The CDR3 has 15 residues. Germline assignment: CDR1 DFQATT and CDR2 SNEGSKA (reference sequence). CDR3 residues: CSASYPPDSYNEQFF. In DNA, the CDR3 is TGCAGTGCTTCGTACCCACCAGACTCCTACAATGAGCAGTTCTTC.

As concerns this clonotype: A much larger clone lies one base from this, so it may be a read error. The rearrangement links TRBV27 to TRBJ2-7, with TRBD1 identical over 9 bases. Germline V CDR1 and CDR2: MNHEY, SMNVEV (reference sequence). This CDR3 contains 14 residues. The CDR3 region has the DNA TGTGCCATCAGTCTGGGGACAGGGTTACACGAGCAGTACTTC. It yields the protein CAISLGTGLHEQYF.